This TCR beta chain was identified during a study of OX40 agonist ivuxolimab in advanced cancers. Broader study findings: CD4+ and CD8+ blood T cells expanded clonally by week 6 at 0.1 to 3.0 mg/kg. There were also nonresponders showing low normalized T-cell clonal expansion.

Measured with immunoSEQ multiplex PCR; TCRdb has only the in-frame clones, and not every one. Of fewer than 8,000 clones detected, about 90% appear once; the ten largest clones hold roughly 30%. A word on this clone: Its antigen is unidentified.

The sequence was collected from an adult with an advanced solid tumor such as melanoma, head and neck, liver or kidney cancer. The sequencing here drew on CD4+ or CD8+ T cells sorted from blood, taken in a trial of the OX40 agonist ivuxolimab.

The CDR3 DNA sequence: TGTGCCAGCAGCCCTAGGGTGGGTGGATACAATGAGCAGTTCTTC. Translating gives CASSPRVGGYNEQFF. This chain joins TRBV7-9 and TRBJ2-1; unclear D gene. Trimming removed 5 bases at V and 4 bases at J, with 15 bases between. Germline-derived CDR1 and CDR2 are SEHNR and FQNEAQ (reference sequence). The CDR3 spans 15 residues.